The subject of this entry is one T cell receptor (beta chain). Its specificity is not known. Per germline, CDR1 MNHEY and CDR2 SMNVEV (reference sequence). This CDR3 is built from 15 residues. V dropped 5 bases and J dropped 6 bases, with 17 bases sitting between them. This record belongs to a study of neoadjuvant nivolumab and ipilimumab in lung cancer. Broader study findings: Compared with tumor-adjacent uninvolved lung, resected tumors showed greater richness and clonality.

Here immunoSEQ multiplex PCR was the method, and the copy in TCRdb shows in-frame clones only, minus some. Of about 2,200 clones in the sample, roughly 82% were seen once. This clonotype originated in an adult with non-small cell lung cancer. The chain links TRBV27 to TRBJ2-1, with a weak D call TRBD2 (6 bases). The sample was adjacent normal lung tissue, taken after neoadjuvant nivolumab, alone or with ipilimumab, at or shortly before surgery. This CDR3 is CASSAGRGGPNEQFF. The CDR3 DNA is TGTGCCAGCAGTGCTGGGCGGGGAGGACCCAATGAGCAGTTCTTC.